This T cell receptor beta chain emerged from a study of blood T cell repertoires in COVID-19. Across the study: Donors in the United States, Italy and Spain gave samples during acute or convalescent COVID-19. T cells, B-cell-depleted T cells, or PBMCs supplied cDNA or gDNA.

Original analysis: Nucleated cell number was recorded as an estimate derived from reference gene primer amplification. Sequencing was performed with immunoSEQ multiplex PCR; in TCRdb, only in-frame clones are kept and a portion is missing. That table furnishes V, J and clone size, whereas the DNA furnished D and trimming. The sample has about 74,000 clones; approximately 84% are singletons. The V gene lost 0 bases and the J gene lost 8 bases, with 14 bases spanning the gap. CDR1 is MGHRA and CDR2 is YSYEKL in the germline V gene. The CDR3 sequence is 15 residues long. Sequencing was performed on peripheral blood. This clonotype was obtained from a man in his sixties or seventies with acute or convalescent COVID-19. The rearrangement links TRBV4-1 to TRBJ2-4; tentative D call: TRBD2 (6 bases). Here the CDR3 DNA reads TGCGCCAGCAGCCAAGAAGAAGCCAGGGAGGACATTCAGTACTTC. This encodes CASSQEEAREDIQYF.